Following are 19 T cell receptor beta chains from one sample sequenced in a study of T cell changes during pregnancy in multiple sclerosis. Using immunoSEQ multiplex PCR, the repertoire was profiled, and TCRdb retains in-frame clones only, with some absent. Among over 35,000 clones listed, almost 95% were seen once. The sample consisted of CD8+ T cells from peripheral blood mononuclear cells, taken in the third trimester of pregnancy. These receptors originate from a female donor with multiple sclerosis, enrolled in a pregnancy study.

The chain has TRBV7-8 and TRBJ1-5; no reliable D call. Trimming pared 2 bases from V and 1 base from J, leaving 12 bases between. The CDR3 is made up of 16 amino acids. Per germline, CDR1 SGHVS and CDR2 FQNEAQ. Here the CDR3 reads CASSLIPGNSNQPQHF. The CDR3, as DNA: TGTGCCAGCAGCTTAATCCCGGGGAACAGCAATCAGCCCCAGCATTTT.

The V call is TRBV29-1, the J call TRBJ1-1; TRBD1 matches at 9 bases. CDR1 and CDR2 (germline): SQVTM, ANQGSEA. Unmatched junction bases numbered 4, after V lost 7 bases and J lost 4 bases. The CDR3 runs to 12 residues. CDR3 in DNA: TGCAGCGGTACAGGGGGCGGCACTGAAGCTTTCTTT. This gives the protein CSGTGGGTEAFF.

The chain uses TRBV9 and TRBJ2-2; D call uncertain. The CDR3 runs to 14 residues. Germline V gene lookup returns CDR1 SGDLS and CDR2 YYNGEE. V was shortened by 0 bases and J by 4 bases, with 7 bases between the two germline ends. The chain's CDR3 is CASSVGDSTGELFF. CDR3 DNA: TGTGCCAGCAGCGTAGGCGATAGCACCGGGGAGCTGTTTTTT.

This chain joins TRBV19 and TRBJ2-1, with D tentatively TRBD2 (5 bases). This CDR3 contains 13 residues. Germline V gives CDR1 LNHDA, CDR2 SQIVND (reference sequence). V was clipped by 3 bases and J by 9 bases, with 12 bases between them. The CDR3 DNA reads TGTGCCAGTAGTATTCGAGGGATAGGTGAGCAGTTCTTC. As protein: CASSIRGIGEQFF.

The gene calls are TRBV6-5 and TRBJ2-2, with no clear D. The V gene lost 2 bases and the J gene lost 3 bases, with 10 bases spanning the gap. The CDR3 runs 15 residues. Per the germline V gene, CDR1 is MNHEY and CDR2 is SVGAGI. CDR3 loop: CASSYVQAYTGELFF. CDR3 coding DNA: TGTGCCAGCAGTTACGTGCAGGCCTACACCGGGGAGCTGTTTTTT.

This chain joins TRBV5-6 and TRBJ2-7; 8 bases map to TRBD2. The trim removed 0 bases at V and 6 bases at J, leaving 8 bases unmatched. Germline V gene lookup returns CDR1 SGHDT and CDR2 YYEEEE. There are 15 residues in the CDR3. The CDR3 sequence: CASSLGLGRALEQYF. Written as DNA, the CDR3 is TGTGCCAGCAGCTTGGGTCTCGGGAGGGCCCTCGAGCAGTACTTC.

This chain links TRBV7-9 with TRBJ1-2, with TRBD1 identical over 7 bases. Germline CDR1 is SEHNR and CDR2 is FQNEAQ (reference sequence). The CDR3 has 17 amino acids. With 5 bases clipped from V and 4 bases from J, the junction kept 16 bases outside the gene matches. The CDR3 here is CASSPRVGTPGGYGYTF. The CDR3 nucleotides are TGTGCCAGCAGCCCTAGGGTCGGGACCCCAGGGGGCTATGGCTACACCTTC.

The rearrangement links TRBV4-1 to TRBJ1-1; TRBD1 agrees at 9 bases. The J segment lost 4 bases and the V segment lost 0 bases, leaving 6 bases of the junction unmatched. CDR3 length: 16 amino acids. Germline V gene lookup returns CDR1 MGHRA and CDR2 YSYEKL. The CDR3 nucleotides read TGCGCCAGCAGCCAAGATCCGGGACAGGGACGCACTGAAGCTTTCTTT. This sequence encodes CASSQDPGQGRTEAFF.

The rearrangement uses TRBV15 and TRBJ2-5; 8 nucleotides match TRBD2. This CDR3 spans 15 amino acids. In germline, CDR1 is LNHNV, CDR2 YYDKDF (reference sequence). The junction had 4 bases not matched to a gene; V was cut back by 3 bases and J by 1 base. CDR3 sequence: CATSRIAGTQETQYF. CDR3 DNA sequence: TGTGCCACCAGCAGGATAGCGGGGACCCAAGAGACCCAGTACTTC.

This clone appeared a few times. The CDR3 coding sequence is TGCGCCAGCAGCCAACGACAGGCCCTCTCTGGAAACACCATATATTTT. Encoded protein: CASSQRQALSGNTIYF. V gene TRBV4-1 combines with J gene TRBJ1-3; perhaps TRBD1 as D (6 bases). Germline V gene lookup returns CDR1 MGHRA and CDR2 YSYEKL. Trimming removed 2 bases from V and 0 bases from J, with 11 bases in between. This CDR3 contains 16 residues.

The chain has TRBV27 and TRBJ2-3; D is unresolved. CDR3 length: 13 residues. With 6 bases removed from V and 2 bases from J, the gap between germline ends came to 9 bases. In germline, CDR1 is MNHEY, CDR2 SMNVEV (reference sequence). CDR3 amino acids: CASSPLPTDTQYF. DNA for the CDR3: TGTGCCAGCAGCCCCCTCCCCACAGATACGCAGTATTTT.

V usage is TRBV19 and J usage is TRBJ1-4; 10 nucleotides match TRBD1. With V trimmed by 3 bases and J by 6 bases, 4 bases remained unmatched. The CDR3 consists of 15 residues. Per the germline V gene, CDR1 is LNHDA and CDR2 is SQIVND (reference sequence). CDR3 bases: TGTGCCAGTAGTATTGACAGGGGGCAAGATGAAAAACTGTTTTTT. It specifies CASSIDRGQDEKLFF.

The chain couples TRBV2 to TRBJ2-1; possibly TRBD2 for D (5 bases). This CDR3 spans 18 amino acids. CDR1 and CDR2 (germline): SNHLY, FYNNEI. V shed 3 bases and J shed 6 bases, with 24 bases lying between them. CDR3 loop: CASSDMGSSSPQLNEQFF. DNA for the CDR3: TGTGCCAGCAGTGATATGGGGTCGTCTAGCCCTCAGCTCAATGAGCAGTTCTTC.

The genes are TRBV7-8 and TRBJ2-7, with a weak D call TRBD2 (5 bases). Trimming left V 1 base short and J 5 bases short, with 15 bases between. This CDR3 has 15 residues. The germline V gene encodes CDR1 SGHVS and CDR2 FQNEAQ. In DNA form, the CDR3 reads TGTGCCAGCAGCTTAGGCGGGTACACTATTAACGAGCAGTACTTC. Amino acids: CASSLGGYTINEQYF.

On this clone: At one of its ends the junction is not consistent with the germline gene, which may arise from a read error. The V gene is TRBV2, the J gene TRBJ1-1; D is unclear. This CDR3 is built from 10 residues. Looked up from germline, CDR1 is SNHLY and CDR2 is FYNNEI. CDR3 residues: CASSYGEGIF. In DNA, the CDR3 is TGTGCCAGCAGTTATGGGGAGGGAATCTTT.

The chain links TRBV10-3 to TRBJ2-7; perhaps TRBD1 as D (6 bases). Germline CDR1 ENHRY, CDR2 SYGVKD. Between the trimmed V and J ends, which lost 3 bases and 4 bases, there was a span of 19 bases. CDR3 length equals 16 residues. The CDR3 loop is CAISDLMGALKYEQYF. For the CDR3, the DNA is TGTGCCATCAGTGACCTGATGGGGGCCCTCAAATACGAGCAGTACTTC.

Only a few counts were recorded for this clone. The chain recombines TRBV19 with TRBJ1-1, with D possibly matching TRBD1 (5 bases). Between the trimmed V and J ends, which lost 3 bases and 1 base, there was a span of 6 bases. Germline CDR1 and CDR2: LNHDA and SQIVND (reference sequence). The CDR3 spans 13 residues. CDR3 nucleotides: TGTGCCAGTAGTATGGGGCGGAACACTGAAGCTTTCTTT. This sequence encodes CASSMGRNTEAFF.

The V gene is TRBV7-8, the J gene TRBJ1-5, with 10 bases identical to TRBD1. From germline, CDR1 is SGHVS and CDR2 FQNEAQ. After removal of 0 bases from V and 5 bases from J, the junction contained 4 bases not matched to a gene. CDR3 length: 16 amino acids. The chain's CDR3 is CASSLAPDRGDQPQHF. CDR3 in DNA: TGTGCCAGCAGCTTAGCTCCGGACAGGGGGGATCAGCCCCAGCATTTT.

This chain joins TRBV6-6 and TRBJ1-1; D is unclear. V was shortened by 3 bases and J by 7 bases, with 12 bases between the two germline ends. This CDR3 is 13 amino acids long. Germline CDR1 is MNHNY and CDR2 is SVGAGI (reference sequence). The CDR3 sequence: CASSYRLEGEAFF. CDR3 coding DNA: TGTGCCAGCAGTTATAGGCTGGAGGGTGAAGCTTTCTTT.